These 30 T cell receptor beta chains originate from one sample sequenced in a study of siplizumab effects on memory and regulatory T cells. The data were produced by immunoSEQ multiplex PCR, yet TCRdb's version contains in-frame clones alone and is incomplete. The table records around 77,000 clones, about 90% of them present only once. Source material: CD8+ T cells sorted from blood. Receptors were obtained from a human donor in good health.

CDR3 in amino acids: CASSILGTGLYEQYF. The CDR3 bases are TGTGCCAGTAGTATACTCGGGACAGGGCTCTACGAGCAGTACTTC. This rearrangement joins TRBV19 to TRBJ2-7, with 9 bases fitting TRBD1. Germline V CDR1 and CDR2: LNHDA, SQIVND (reference sequence). The CDR3 is made up of 15 amino acids. The V and J ends lost 2 bases and 3 bases, in that order; junction bases with no gene match: 5.

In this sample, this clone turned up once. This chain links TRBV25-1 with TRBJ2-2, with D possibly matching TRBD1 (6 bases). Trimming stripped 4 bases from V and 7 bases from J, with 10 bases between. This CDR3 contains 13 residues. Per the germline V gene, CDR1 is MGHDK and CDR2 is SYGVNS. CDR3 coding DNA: TGTGCCAGCAGTGTGCTACAGGGCGGGGAGCTGTTTTTT. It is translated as CASSVLQGGELFF.

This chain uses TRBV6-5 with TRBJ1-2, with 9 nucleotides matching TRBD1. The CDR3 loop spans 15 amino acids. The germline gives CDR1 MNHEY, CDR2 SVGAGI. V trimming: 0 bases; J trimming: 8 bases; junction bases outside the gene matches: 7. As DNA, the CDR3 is TGTGCCAGCAGTTACTCAGAGACAGGGGGGGGAGGCTACACCTTC. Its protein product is CASSYSETGGGGYTF.

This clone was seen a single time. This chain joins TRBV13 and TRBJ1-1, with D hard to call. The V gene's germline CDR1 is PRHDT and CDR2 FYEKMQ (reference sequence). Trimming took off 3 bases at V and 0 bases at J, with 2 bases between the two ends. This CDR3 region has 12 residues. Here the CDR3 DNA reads TGTGCCAGCAGCTTCCTGAACACTGAAGCTTTCTTT. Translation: CASSFLNTEAFF.

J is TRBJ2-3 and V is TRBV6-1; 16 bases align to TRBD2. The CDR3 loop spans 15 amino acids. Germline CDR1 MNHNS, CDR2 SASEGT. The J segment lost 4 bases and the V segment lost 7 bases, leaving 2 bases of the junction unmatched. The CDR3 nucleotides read TGTGCCAGCACGGGACTAGCGGGGGGGCCAGATACGCAGTATTTT. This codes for CASTGLAGGPDTQYF.

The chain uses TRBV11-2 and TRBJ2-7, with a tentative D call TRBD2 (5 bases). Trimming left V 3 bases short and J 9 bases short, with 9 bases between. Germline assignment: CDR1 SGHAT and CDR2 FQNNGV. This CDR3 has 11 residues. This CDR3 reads CASSFSGGQYF. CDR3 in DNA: TGTGCCAGCAGCTTCAGCGGTGGGCAGTACTTC. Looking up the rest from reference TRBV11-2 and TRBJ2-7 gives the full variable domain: EAGVAQSPRYKIIEKRQSVAFWCNPISGHATLYWYQQILGQGPKLLIQFQNNGVVDDSQLPKDRFSAERLKGVDSTLKIQPAKLEDSAVYLCASSFSGGQYFGPGTRLTVT.

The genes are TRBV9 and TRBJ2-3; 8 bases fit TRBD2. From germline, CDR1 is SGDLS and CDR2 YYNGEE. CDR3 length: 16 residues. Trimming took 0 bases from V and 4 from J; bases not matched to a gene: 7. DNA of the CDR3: TGTGCCAGCAGCGTAGTGGGCGCGGGAGGCGCAGATACGCAGTATTTT. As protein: CASSVVGAGGADTQYF.

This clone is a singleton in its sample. CDR3 coding DNA: TGTGCCAGCAGGCTTCAGGGAATCTCCTACGAGCAGTACTTC. This encodes CASRLQGISYEQYF. The chain combines TRBV6-6 with TRBJ2-7; tentatively, D is TRBD1 (5 bases). The CDR3 is 14 residues long. V shed 6 bases and J shed 0 bases, with 12 bases lying between them. Germline V CDR1 and CDR2: MNHNY, SVGAGI (reference sequence).

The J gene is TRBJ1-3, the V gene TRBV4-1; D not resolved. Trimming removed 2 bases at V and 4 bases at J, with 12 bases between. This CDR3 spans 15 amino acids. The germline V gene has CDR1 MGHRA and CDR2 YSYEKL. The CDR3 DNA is TGCGCCAGCAGCCAACACTACACACAGGGAAACACCATATATTTT. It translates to CASSQHYTQGNTIYF.

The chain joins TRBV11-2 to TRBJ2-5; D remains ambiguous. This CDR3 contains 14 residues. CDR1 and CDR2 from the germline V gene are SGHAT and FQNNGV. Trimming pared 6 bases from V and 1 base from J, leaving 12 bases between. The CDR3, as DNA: TGTGCCAGCAGGTTACAGAGTTTCCAAGAGACCCAGTACTTC. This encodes CASRLQSFQETQYF.

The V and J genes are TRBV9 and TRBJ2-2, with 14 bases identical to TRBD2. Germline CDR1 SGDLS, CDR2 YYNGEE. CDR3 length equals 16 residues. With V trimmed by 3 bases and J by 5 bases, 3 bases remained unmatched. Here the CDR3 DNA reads TGTGCCAGCAGCGGGGGACTAGCGGGAGTAACCGGGGAGCTGTTTTTT. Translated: CASSGGLAGVTGELFF.

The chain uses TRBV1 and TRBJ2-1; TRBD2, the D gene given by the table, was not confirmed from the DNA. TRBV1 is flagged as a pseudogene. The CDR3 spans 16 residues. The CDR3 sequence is CTSSQVWEGGGHEQFF. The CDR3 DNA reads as TGCACCAGCAGCCAAGTATGGGAGGGAGGCGGGCATGAGCAGTTCTTC.

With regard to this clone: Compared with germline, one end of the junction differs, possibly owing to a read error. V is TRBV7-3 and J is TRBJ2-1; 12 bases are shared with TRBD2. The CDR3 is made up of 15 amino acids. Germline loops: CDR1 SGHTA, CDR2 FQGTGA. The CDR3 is CASSVTSGGLNEQFF. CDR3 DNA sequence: TGTGCCAGCAGCGTAACTAGCGGGGGGCTGAATGAGCAGTTCTTC.

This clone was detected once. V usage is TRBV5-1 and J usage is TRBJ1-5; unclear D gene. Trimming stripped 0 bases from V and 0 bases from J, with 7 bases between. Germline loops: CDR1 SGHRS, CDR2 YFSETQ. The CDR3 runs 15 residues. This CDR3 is CASSLAPNSNQPQHF. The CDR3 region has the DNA TGCGCCAGCAGCTTGGCCCCGAATAGCAATCAGCCCCAGCATTTT.

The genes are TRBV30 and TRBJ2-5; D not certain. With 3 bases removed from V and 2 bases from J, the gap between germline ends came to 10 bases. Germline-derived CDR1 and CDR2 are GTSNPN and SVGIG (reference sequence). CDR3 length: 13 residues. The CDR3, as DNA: TGTGCCTGGAGGGGTCAAGCGCAAGAGACCCAGTACTTC. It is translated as CAWRGQAQETQYF.

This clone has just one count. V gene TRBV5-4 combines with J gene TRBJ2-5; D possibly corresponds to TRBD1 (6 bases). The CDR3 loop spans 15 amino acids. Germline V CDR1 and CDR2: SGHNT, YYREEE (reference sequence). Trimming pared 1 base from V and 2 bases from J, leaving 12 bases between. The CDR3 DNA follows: TGTGCCAGCAGCTTGCGGACAGTTTTTCAAGAGACCCAGTACTTC. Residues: CASSLRTVFQETQYF.

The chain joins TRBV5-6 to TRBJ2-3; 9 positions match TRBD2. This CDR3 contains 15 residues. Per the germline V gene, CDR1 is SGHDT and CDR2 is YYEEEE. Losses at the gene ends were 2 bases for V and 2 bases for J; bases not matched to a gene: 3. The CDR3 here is CASSLSSGATDTQYF. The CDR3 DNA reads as TGTGCCAGCAGCTTATCTAGCGGGGCCACAGATACGCAGTATTTT.

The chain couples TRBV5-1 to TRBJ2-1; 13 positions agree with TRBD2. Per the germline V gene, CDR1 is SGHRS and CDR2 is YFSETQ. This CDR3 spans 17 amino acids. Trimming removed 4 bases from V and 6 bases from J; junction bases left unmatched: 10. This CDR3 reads CASSDTAGTSGVNEQFF. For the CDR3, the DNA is TGCGCCAGCAGCGACACTGCCGGGACTAGCGGGGTCAATGAGCAGTTCTTC. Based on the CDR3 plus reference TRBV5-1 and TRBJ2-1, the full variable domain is KAGVTQTPRYLIKTRGQQVTLSCSPISGHRSVSWYQQTPGQGLQFLFEYFSETQRNKGNFPGRFSGRQFSNSRSEMNVSTLELGDSALYLCASSDTAGTSGVNEQFFGPGTRLTVL.

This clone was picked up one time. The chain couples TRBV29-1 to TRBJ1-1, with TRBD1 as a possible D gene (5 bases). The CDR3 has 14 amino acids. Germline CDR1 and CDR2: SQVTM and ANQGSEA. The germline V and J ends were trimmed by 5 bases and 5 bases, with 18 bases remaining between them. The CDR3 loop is CSVWGVGAGTEAFF. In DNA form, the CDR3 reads TGCAGCGTTTGGGGGGTCGGGGCAGGGACTGAAGCTTTCTTT.

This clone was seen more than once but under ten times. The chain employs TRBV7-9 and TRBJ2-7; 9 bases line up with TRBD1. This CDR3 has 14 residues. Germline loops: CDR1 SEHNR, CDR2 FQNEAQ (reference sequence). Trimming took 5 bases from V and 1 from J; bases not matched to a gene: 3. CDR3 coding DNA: TGTGCCAGCAGCAACAGGGGGCTATCCTACGAGCAGTACTTC. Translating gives CASSNRGLSYEQYF.

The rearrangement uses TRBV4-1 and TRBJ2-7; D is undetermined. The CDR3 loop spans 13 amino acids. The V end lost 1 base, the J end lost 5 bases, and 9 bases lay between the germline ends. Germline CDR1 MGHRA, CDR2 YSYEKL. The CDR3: CASSQVGIHEQYF. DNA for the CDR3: TGCGCCAGCAGCCAAGTTGGCATCCACGAGCAGTACTTC.

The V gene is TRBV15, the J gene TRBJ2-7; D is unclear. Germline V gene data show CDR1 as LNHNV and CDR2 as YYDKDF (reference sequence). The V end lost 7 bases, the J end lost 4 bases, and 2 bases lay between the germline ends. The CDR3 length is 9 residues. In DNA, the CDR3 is TGTGCCACCACGTACGAGCAGTACTTC. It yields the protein CATTYEQYF.

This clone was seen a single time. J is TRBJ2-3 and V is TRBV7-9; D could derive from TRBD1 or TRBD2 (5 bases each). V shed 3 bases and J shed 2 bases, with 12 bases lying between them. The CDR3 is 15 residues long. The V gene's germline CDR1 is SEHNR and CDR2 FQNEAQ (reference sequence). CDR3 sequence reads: CASSFVGGVTDTQYF. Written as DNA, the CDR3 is TGTGCCAGCAGCTTCGTTGGGGGAGTCACAGATACGCAGTATTTT.

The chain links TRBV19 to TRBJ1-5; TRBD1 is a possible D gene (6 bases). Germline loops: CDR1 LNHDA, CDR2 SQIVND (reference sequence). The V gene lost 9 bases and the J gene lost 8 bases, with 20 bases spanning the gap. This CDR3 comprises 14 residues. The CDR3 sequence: CASTEGQGREPQHF. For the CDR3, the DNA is TGTGCCAGCACCGAGGGGCAGGGGCGGGAGCCCCAGCATTTT.

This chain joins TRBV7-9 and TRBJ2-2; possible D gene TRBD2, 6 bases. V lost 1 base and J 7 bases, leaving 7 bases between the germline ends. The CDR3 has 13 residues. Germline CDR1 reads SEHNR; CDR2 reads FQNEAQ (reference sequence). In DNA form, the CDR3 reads TGTGCCAGCAGCTTAGGGCGGGACGGGGAGCTGTTTTTT. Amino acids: CASSLGRDGELFF.

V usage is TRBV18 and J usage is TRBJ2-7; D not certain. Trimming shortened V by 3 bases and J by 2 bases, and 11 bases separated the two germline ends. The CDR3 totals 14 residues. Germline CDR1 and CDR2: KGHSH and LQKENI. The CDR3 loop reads CASSPKTLTYEQYF. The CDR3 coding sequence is TGTGCCAGCTCACCTAAGACCCTGACCTACGAGCAGTACTTC. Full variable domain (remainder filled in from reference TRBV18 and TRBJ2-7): NAGVMQNPRHLVRRRGQEARLRCSPMKGHSHVYWYRQLPEEGLKFMVYLQKENIIDESGMPKERFSAEFPKEGPSILRIQQVVRGDSAAYFCASSPKTLTYEQYFGPGTRLTVT.

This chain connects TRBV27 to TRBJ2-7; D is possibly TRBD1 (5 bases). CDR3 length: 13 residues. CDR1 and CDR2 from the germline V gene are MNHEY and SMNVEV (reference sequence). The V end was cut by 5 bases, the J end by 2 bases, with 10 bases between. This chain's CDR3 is CASSVRVTYEQYF. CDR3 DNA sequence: TGTGCCAGCAGTGTCAGGGTTACCTACGAGCAGTACTTC.

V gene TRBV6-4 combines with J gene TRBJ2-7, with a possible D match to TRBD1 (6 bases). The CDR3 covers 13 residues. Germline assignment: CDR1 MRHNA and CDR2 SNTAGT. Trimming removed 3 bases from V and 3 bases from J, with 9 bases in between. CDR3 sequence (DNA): TGTGCCAGCAGTGAGGAACAGGGCTACGAGCAGTACTTC. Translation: CASSEEQGYEQYF.

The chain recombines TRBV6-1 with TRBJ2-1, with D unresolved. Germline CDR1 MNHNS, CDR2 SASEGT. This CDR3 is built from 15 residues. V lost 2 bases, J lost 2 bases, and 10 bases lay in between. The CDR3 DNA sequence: TGTGCCAGCAGTGAAAGCCCAGGCACCTACAATGAGCAGTTCTTC. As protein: CASSESPGTYNEQFF.

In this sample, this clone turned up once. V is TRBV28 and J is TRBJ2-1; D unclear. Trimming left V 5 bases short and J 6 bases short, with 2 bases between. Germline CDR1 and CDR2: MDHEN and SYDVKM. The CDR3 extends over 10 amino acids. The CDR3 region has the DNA TGTGCCAGCAGTCTCAATGAGCAGTTCTTC. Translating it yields CASSLNEQFF. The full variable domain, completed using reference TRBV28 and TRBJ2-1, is DVKVTQSSRYLVKRTGEKVFLECVQDMDHENMFWYRQDPGLGLRLIYFSYDVKMKEKGDIPEGYSVSREKKERFSLILESASTNQTSMYLCASSLNEQFFGPGTRLTVL.